The sequence of this T cell receptor (beta chain) was determined in a study of regulatory T cells in long-lasting Graves disease. In its sample, this clonotype was seen many times. Researchers made TCR beta libraries by using iRepertoire HTBI primers and running Arm-PCR on CDR3 regions. From the multiplex PCR reads, TCRdb called clonotypes with MiXCR, one entry per CDR3 protein. This sample has approximately 400,000 distinct CDR3 sequences; under 15% occur once, and the top ten carry over 15%. Time point here: newly diagnosed GD, antithyroid drugs for less than 3 months. PBMCs provided the RNA from which the TCR library was made. These data were also filed under a second study, of T cells in Graves' hyperthyroidism and ophthalmopathy. That source reports: Newly diagnosed hyperthyroidism, duration under 2 months, in patients aged 18 to 65.

Sequences were derived from peripheral blood mononuclear cells (PBMCs), sampled at new diagnosis, from a patient treated with antithyroid drugs. This clonotype was sampled from a woman in her twenties or thirties with Graves disease.

CDR3 sequence: CASSFGHTYEQYF. In DNA form, the CDR3 reads TGTGCCAGCAGCTTTGGACACACCTACGAGCAGTACTTC. The rearrangement links TRBV6-1 to TRBJ2-7, with D tentatively TRBD1 (5 bases). CDR3 length: 13 residues. The V and J ends lost 6 bases and 2 bases respectively, with 11 bases between them. Germline CDR1 and CDR2: MNHNS and SASEGT.